The next 26 T cell receptor beta chains were all read from a single sample in a study of identical twins. In TCRdb, the 5' RACE reads were re-called with MiXCR into one record per CDR3 protein. The sample has roughly 1.6 million distinct CDR3 sequences; under 35% are singletons. Sequencing was done on a sample of cord blood. The receptor source for this set is a newborn girl in good health.

J is TRBJ2-6 and V is TRBV20-1, with 7 nucleotides matching TRBD2. V was clipped by 3 bases and J by 0 bases; unmatched bases: 8. In germline, CDR1 is DFQATT, CDR2 SNEGSKA (reference sequence). The CDR3 length is 17 residues. The chain's CDR3 is CSARDMLAASGANVLTF. Here the CDR3 DNA reads TGCAGTGCTAGGGACATGCTAGCGGCCTCTGGGGCCAACGTCCTGACTTTC.

This clonotype was detected only a few times. J is TRBJ2-3 and V is TRBV29-1; 7 bases match TRBD1. CDR1 and CDR2 (germline): SQVTM, ANQGSEA. The CDR3 covers 14 residues. Germline trimming cut 6 bases from V and 0 bases from J; bases unmatched to any gene: 6. This CDR3 reads CSVLDRLSTDTQYF. CDR3 coding DNA: TGCAGCGTCCTGGACAGGCTTAGCACAGATACGCAGTATTTT.

The chain carries TRBV4-2 and TRBJ1-5; D is uncertain. This CDR3 is 15 amino acids long. V was cut by 0 bases and J by 3 bases, with 9 bases left in between. Germline V gene lookup returns CDR1 LGHNA and CDR2 YNFKEQ. CDR3 sequence: CASSQDQVPNQPQHF. The CDR3 region has the DNA TGTGCCAGCAGCCAAGACCAGGTCCCCAATCAGCCCCAGCATTTT.

The rearrangement links TRBV5-1 to TRBJ2-3; 14 positions match TRBD2. CDR3 size: 19 residues. Germline V gene lookup returns CDR1 SGHRS and CDR2 YFSETQ. V dropped 4 bases and J dropped 3; count of bases not matched to a gene: 13. CDR3 coding DNA: TGCGCCAGCAGCCGAGGGACTAGCGGGAGTATGGAGGGGACAGATACGCAGTATTTT. This sequence encodes CASSRGTSGSMEGTDTQYF.

The chain carries TRBV5-1 and TRBJ1-1; 7 bases line up with TRBD1. With 5 bases clipped from V and 2 bases from J, the junction kept 12 bases outside the gene matches. The CDR3 is 16 amino acids. The germline V gene encodes CDR1 SGHRS and CDR2 YFSETQ. CDR3: CASRVRGGTANTEAFF. CDR3 DNA sequence: TGCGCCAGCAGAGTACGTGGGGGGACAGCCAACACTGAAGCTTTCTTT. The full variable domain, rest sourced from reference TRBV5-1 and TRBJ1-1, is KAGVTQTPRYLIKTRGQQVTLSCSPISGHRSVSWYQQTPGQGLQFLFEYFSETQRNKGNFPGRFSGRQFSNSRSEMNVSTLELGDSALYLCASRVRGGTANTEAFFGQGTRLTVV.

This sequence joins TRBV28 and TRBJ2-5; TRBD2 aligns across 10 bases. The J call may not be correct, given that the DNA end is closer to TRBJ2-4. CDR1 is MDHEN, CDR2 SYDVKM, per germline. The CDR3 totals 19 residues. CDR3 DNA: TGTGCCAGCAGTTTATTGGCCCGCGGGCTAGCGGGAGTCGGGAACATTCAGTACTTC. Its protein is CASSLLARGLAGVGNIQYF.

As regards this clonotype: A read error may account for a junction end that differs from germline. The V call is TRBV19, the J call TRBJ2-1; TRBD2 matches 10 bases. This CDR3 contains 14 residues. The germline gives CDR1 LNHDA, CDR2 SQIVND (reference sequence). The chain's CDR3 is CTSKLAGPYNEQFF. CDR3 nucleotide sequence: TGTACCAGCAAACTAGCGGGGCCTTACAATGAGCAGTTCTTC. Based on the CDR3 plus reference TRBV19 and TRBJ2-1, the full variable domain is DGGITQSPKYLFRKEGQNVTLSCEQNLNHDAMYWYRQDPGQGLRLIYYSQIVNDFQKGDIAEGYSVSREKKESFPLTVTSAQKNPTAFYLCTSKLAGPYNEQFFGPGTRLTVL.

There are a few counts of this clonotype. The chain uses TRBV28 and TRBJ2-1; D gene uncertain. The V end was cut by 6 bases, the J end by 10 bases, with 19 bases between. From germline, CDR1 is MDHEN and CDR2 SYDVKM. This CDR3 contains 14 residues. The CDR3 sequence: CASSPPTGLGEQFF. The CDR3 DNA sequence: TGTGCCAGCAGCCCTCCGACGGGCCTCGGAGAGCAGTTCTTC. Together with reference TRBV28 and TRBJ2-1, the CDR3 gives the full variable domain: DVKVTQSSRYLVKRTGEKVFLECVQDMDHENMFWYRQDPGLGLRLIYFSYDVKMKEKGDIPEGYSVSREKKERFSLILESASTNQTSMYLCASSPPTGLGEQFFGPGTRLTVL.

The chain recombines TRBV6-5 with TRBJ2-6; perhaps D is TRBD1 or TRBD2 (5 bases each). The length of the CDR3 is 17 residues. Germline CDR1 is MNHEY and CDR2 is SVGAGI. V gave up 2 bases and J gave up 0 bases, with 11 bases separating them. The CDR3 is CASSYMGRNSGANVLTF. DNA of the CDR3: TGTGCCAGCAGTTACATGGGACGGAACTCTGGGGCCAACGTCCTGACTTTC.

The sample holds a few counts of this clonotype. This chain joins TRBV20-1 and TRBJ2-1; 8 bases match TRBD2. The CDR3 length is 15 residues. CDR1 is DFQATT, CDR2 SNEGSKA, per germline (reference sequence). V lost 5 bases, J lost 8 bases, and 14 bases stayed unmatched. CDR3 sequence (DNA): TGCAGTGCTTCCAGCGGGAGCCAAGGTGGCGATGAGCAGTTCTTC. Amino acids: CSASSGSQGGDEQFF.

The CDR3 DNA is TGCAGTGCTAGAGTGTGGGGGGTCACAAGAGGCACAGATACGCAGTATTTT. This codes for CSARVWGVTRGTDTQYF. The chain employs TRBV20-1 and TRBJ2-3; tentatively, D is TRBD2 (6 bases). Trimming pared 1 base from V and 1 base from J, leaving 18 bases between. Germline V gives CDR1 DFQATT, CDR2 SNEGSKA (reference sequence). The CDR3 spans 17 residues.

The chain is built from TRBV12-3 or TRBV12-4 and TRBJ1-1, with 8 bases matching TRBD1. The junction had 12 bases not matched to a gene; V was cut back by 6 bases and J by 6 bases. The CDR3 runs 15 residues. In DNA, the CDR3 is TGTGCCAGCAGCCCATCACAGGGGGATGGGGCTGAAGCTTTCTTT. It specifies CASSPSQGDGAEAFF.

Ten or more counts support this clonotype. The DNA for the CDR3 is TGCGCCAGCAGCCAAGTTTCTAGCAGCACAGATACGCAGTATTTT. Its translation is CASSQVSSSTDTQYF. The rearrangement links TRBV4-1 to TRBJ2-3; a possible D gene is TRBD2 (5 bases). The CDR3 loop spans 15 amino acids. Germline loops: CDR1 MGHRA, CDR2 YSYEKL. V was pared by 1 base and J by 0 bases, with 8 bases between.

This clonotype was counted a few times. The chain combines TRBV30 with TRBJ2-7; D unresolved. Germline CDR1 reads GTSNPN; CDR2 reads SVGIG (reference sequence). The CDR3 spans 12 residues. V was trimmed by 2 bases and J by 1 base, leaving 6 bases between them. The CDR3: CAWSRQSYEQYF. The CDR3 coding sequence is TGTGCCTGGAGTCGACAATCCTACGAGCAGTACTTC.

The J gene is TRBJ2-2, the V gene TRBV29-1; the D is unclear. Trimming removed 5 bases at V and 0 bases at J, with 4 bases between. Germline values: CDR1 SQVTM, CDR2 ANQGSEA. The CDR3 covers 12 residues. Written as DNA, the CDR3 is TGCAGCGTTTGGTCGAACACCGGGGAGCTGTTTTTT. Its protein product is CSVWSNTGELFF.

This clonotype was counted ten times or more. Its ends do not fully match the called genes, so a read error is possible. The chain combines TRBV12-3 or TRBV12-4 with TRBJ2-5; a weak D match, TRBD2 (6 bases). The CDR3 spans 13 residues. The CDR3 sequence: CASSLRLEETQYF. The CDR3 DNA reads as TGTGCTAGCAGCTTGCGACTAGAGGAGACCCAGTACTTC.

This clonotype was picked up many times. The V gene is TRBV18, the J gene TRBJ2-5; no firm D call. The ends were cut back, 8 bases at V and 2 bases at J, with 9 bases in the middle. Per the germline V gene, CDR1 is KGHSH and CDR2 is LQKENI. The CDR3 length is 12 residues. The CDR3 sequence is CASSRKQETQYF. The CDR3 nucleotides read TGTGCCAGCAGCAGGAAGCAAGAGACCCAGTACTTC. Based on the CDR3 plus reference TRBV18 and TRBJ2-5, the full variable domain is NAGVMQNPRHLVRRRGQEARLRCSPMKGHSHVYWYRQLPEEGLKFMVYLQKENIIDESGMPKERFSAEFPKEGPSILRIQQVVRGDSAAYFCASSRKQETQYFGPGTRLLVL.

The rearrangement uses TRBV7-2 and TRBJ2-3, with 9 bases matching TRBD2. V lost 4 bases, J lost 7 bases, and 6 bases stayed unmatched. Germline V lookup: CDR1 SGHTA, CDR2 FQGNSA. The CDR3 is 14 amino acids. The CDR3 sequence is CASSYSSGGNTQYF. CDR3 nucleotides: TGTGCCAGCAGCTACTCAAGCGGGGGGAATACGCAGTATTTT.

This clonotype was found a few times. V is TRBV29-1 and J is TRBJ2-3; unclear D gene. Trimming left V 4 bases short and J 2 bases short, with 10 bases between. The CDR3 spans 13 residues. Germline lookup yields CDR1 SQVTM and CDR2 ANQGSEA. CDR3 nucleotide sequence: TGCAGCGTTGCCCTAAGGTCCACAGATACGCAGTATTTT. Translating gives CSVALRSTDTQYF.

This clonotype was recorded a few times. V gene TRBV6-2 or TRBV6-3 combines with J gene TRBJ2-3; 9 nucleotides line up with TRBD2. The germline V gene encodes CDR1 MNHEY and CDR2 SVGEGT. CDR3 length: 17 amino acids. With 3 bases clipped from V and 1 base from J, the junction kept 8 bases outside the gene matches. CDR3 sequence: CASSYSLGLAGTDTQYF. DNA of the CDR3: TGTGCCAGCAGTTATTCCCTGGGACTAGCCGGCACAGATACGCAGTATTTT.

The chain carries TRBV29-1 and TRBJ2-7; TRBD1 might be the D (7 bases). CDR1 SQVTM and CDR2 ANQGSEA come from the germline V gene. Trimming removed 5 bases from V and 7 bases from J, with 27 bases in between. The CDR3 has 16 residues. The CDR3 loop is CSVKTQQGRIYNEQYF. DNA for the CDR3: TGCAGCGTTAAAACCCAACAGGGGAGGATCTACAATGAGCAGTACTTC.

Only a few counts were recorded for this clonotype. This chain links TRBV20-1 with TRBJ1-4, with D unclear. Germline V CDR1 and CDR2: DFQATT, SNEGSKA (reference sequence). The CDR3 loop spans 14 amino acids. Trimming cost V 1 base and J 3 bases, with 9 bases left between them. The CDR3 loop is CSARVPPANEKLFF. In nucleotides, the CDR3 is TGCAGTGCTAGAGTTCCCCCGGCTAATGAAAAACTGTTTTTT.

The chain links TRBV20-1 to TRBJ2-4; 13 bases fit TRBD2. V was pared by 0 bases and J by 1 base, with 12 bases of the junction left unmatched. Germline V CDR1 and CDR2: DFQATT, SNEGSKA (reference sequence). The CDR3 totals 20 residues. The DNA for the CDR3 is TGCAGTGCTAGAGATCGGAGGGGACTAGCGGGGTCCAGGGCCAAAAACATTCAGTACTTC. This encodes CSARDRRGLAGSRAKNIQYF.

The chain uses TRBV20-1 and TRBJ1-5, with D unresolved. Trimming shortened V by 3 bases and J by 6 bases, and 15 bases separated the two germline ends. Germline V CDR1 and CDR2: DFQATT, SNEGSKA (reference sequence). This CDR3 is 14 amino acids long. CDR3 sequence reads: CSASDFWAVQPQHF. The DNA of the CDR3 is TGCAGTGCTAGTGACTTCTGGGCGGTTCAGCCCCAGCATTTT.

This clonotype was counted only a few times. The rearrangement links TRBV5-1 to TRBJ2-5; 10 bases fit TRBD1. The junction had 4 bases not matched to a gene; V was cut back by 0 bases and J by 2 bases. Germline loops: CDR1 SGHRS, CDR2 YFSETQ. The CDR3 runs 16 residues. The CDR3 nucleotides read TGCGCCAGCAGCTTGGCCGGACAGGGGGTACAAGAGACCCAGTACTTC. This codes for CASSLAGQGVQETQYF.

A single count supports this clonotype. The CDR3 DNA sequence: TGCAGTGCTAGAGATCGACTAGCGGGAGGAGGGCCCTTTATTACGTACTTC. It specifies CSARDRLAGGGPFITYF. V usage is TRBV20-1 and J usage is TRBJ2-4; 13 nucleotides match TRBD2. The CDR3 covers 17 residues. V shed 0 bases and J 15 bases; nucleotides not matched to a gene: 17. Per germline, CDR1 DFQATT and CDR2 SNEGSKA (reference sequence).